Below are 21 T cell receptor beta chains sequenced from a single sample in a study of molecular identifiers for immune sequencing clone quantification. TCRdb reprocessed the PCR reads via MiXCR and lists one record per CDR3 protein. The data hold 97,000 or so distinct CDR3 sequences, with about 32% observed a single time. Specimen: naive CD8+ T cells from blood, with Jurkat cell RNA spiked in. This sample's subset: FACS-sorted CD8+CD4-CCR7+CD45RA+ naive T cells. All receptors derive from a human donor in good health. Some libraries in this study had Jurkat cell RNA spiked in.

The rearrangement joins TRBV7-9 to TRBJ2-3; 16 bases are a match to TRBD2. This CDR3 has 18 residues. V trimming: 4 bases; J trimming: 6 bases; junction bases outside the gene matches: 10. The germline V gene has CDR1 SEHNR and CDR2 FQNEAQ (reference sequence). CDR3: CASSSGTSGRASADTQYF. In DNA form, the CDR3 reads TGTGCCAGCAGCTCCGGGACTAGCGGGAGGGCCAGTGCGGATACGCAGTATTTT.

This clonotype was counted between two and nine times. Here the CDR3 reads CASSLDPTEQYF. The CDR3 nucleotides read TGTGCCAGCAGCTTAGATCCGACGGAGCAGTACTTC. The chain carries TRBV7-9 and TRBJ2-7; D gene uncertain. This CDR3 is 12 amino acids long. Germline V gene data show CDR1 as SEHNR and CDR2 as FQNEAQ (reference sequence). Between the trimmed V and J ends, which lost 1 base and 7 bases, there was a span of 8 bases. The variable domain in full, completed from reference TRBV7-9 and TRBJ2-7, reads DTGVSQNPRHKITKRGQNVTFRCDPISEHNRLYWYRQTLGQGPEFLTYFQNEAQLEKSRLLSDRFSAERPKGSFSTLEIQRTEQGDSAMYLCASSLDPTEQYFGPGTRLTVT.

V gene TRBV13 combines with J gene TRBJ2-3; TRBD2 is a possible D gene (6 bases). CDR1 is PRHDT and CDR2 is FYEKMQ in the germline V gene (reference sequence). With 2 bases removed from V and 2 bases from J, the gap between germline ends came to 17 bases. This CDR3 region has 17 residues. The CDR3 sequence is CASSLSSGVIPTDTQYF. The CDR3 nucleotides are TGTGCCAGCAGCTTAAGTTCGGGAGTAATACCCACAGATACGCAGTATTTT.

This clonotype showed up just a few times. The chain links TRBV4-3 to TRBJ2-7, with a possible D match to TRBD1 (6 bases). CDR1 is LGHNA and CDR2 is YSLEER in the germline V gene. Trimming left V 4 bases short and J 3 bases short, with 13 bases between. The CDR3 consists of 14 residues. The CDR3 here is CASSPGPGDYEQYF. CDR3 DNA sequence: TGCGCCAGCAGCCCGGGGCCAGGGGACTACGAGCAGTACTTC.

This clonotype is medium-sized in the sample. The junction does not match germline at one end; this may be a read error. V usage is TRBV11-2 and J usage is TRBJ2-3; no definite D call. The CDR3 contains 12 residues. Germline-derived CDR1 and CDR2 are SGHAT and FQNNGV. In DNA, the CDR3 is TGCGCCAGCAGCTTAGGCCCAGATACGCAGTATTTT. Translating it yields CASSLGPDTQYF.

This sequence joins TRBV24-1 and TRBJ1-2, with D possibly TRBD1 on 5 matching bases. Trimming removed 8 bases from V and 3 bases from J, with 12 bases in between. Germline V gene lookup returns CDR1 KGHDR and CDR2 SFDVKD. The CDR3 contains 13 residues. The CDR3 DNA sequence: TGTGCCACCACTGGACATTCCGACTATGGCTACACCTTC. Encoded protein: CATTGHSDYGYTF.

This clonotype was counted only a few times. V usage is TRBV4-1 and J usage is TRBJ2-3; D could derive from TRBD1 or TRBD2 (5 bases each). V was cut by 5 bases and J by 5 bases, with 8 bases left in between. The CDR3 runs 12 residues. Germline V lookup: CDR1 MGHRA, CDR2 YSYEKL. The CDR3 sequence is CASSKGRDTQYF. The CDR3 DNA follows: TGCGCCAGCAGCAAGGGGAGAGATACGCAGTATTTT.

A few counts support this clonotype. The chain couples TRBV27 to TRBJ2-3; D remains ambiguous. V lost 7 bases and J lost 4, with 21 bases in between. The CDR3 runs to 16 residues. In germline, CDR1 is MNHEY, CDR2 SMNVEV (reference sequence). This chain's CDR3 is CASTYRRVYEADTQYF. The CDR3 DNA reads TGTGCCAGCACCTATCGCCGGGTCTACGAGGCAGATACGCAGTATTTT.

V usage is TRBV24-1 and J usage is TRBJ2-7; 12 positions agree with TRBD1. The CDR3 runs 15 residues. The germline gives CDR1 KGHDR, CDR2 SFDVKD. The V segment lost 3 bases and the J segment 6 bases; nucleotides outside the gene matches: 5. The CDR3 coding sequence is TGTGCCACCAGTGATCCCGGGACAGGGGGCCTCGAGCAGTACTTC. This translates into CATSDPGTGGLEQYF.

In its sample, this clonotype was seen a few times. This chain uses TRBV6-6 with TRBJ2-5; D may be TRBD1 (8 bases). The CDR3 is 14 amino acids. CDR1 and CDR2 from the germline V gene are MNHNY and SVGAGI (reference sequence). Trimming removed 0 bases from V and 5 bases from J, with 10 bases in between. CDR3 sequence (DNA): TGTGCCAGCAGTTACTCACAGGGGGGGGAGACCCAGTACTTC. This sequence encodes CASSYSQGGETQYF.

This chain connects TRBV6-6 to TRBJ2-7; D not resolved. The germline V and J ends were trimmed by 4 bases and 6 bases, with 7 bases remaining between them. In germline, CDR1 is MNHNY, CDR2 SVGAGI (reference sequence). The CDR3 runs 11 residues. CDR3 bases: TGTGCCAGCAGTTGGGCATTCGAGCAGTACTTC. Amino acid sequence: CASSWAFEQYF.

In this sample, this clonotype turned up a few times. This rearrangement joins TRBV23-1 to TRBJ2-1, with D perhaps given as TRBD1 or TRBD2 (5 bases each). TRBV23-1 is filed as an ORF, its function uncertain. CDR3 length: 17 amino acids. The V gene lost 3 bases and the J gene lost 9 bases, with 24 bases spanning the gap. CDR3 in amino acids: CASSQQPGPQSSIEQFF. CDR3 bases: TGCGCCAGCAGTCAGCAACCGGGACCCCAGTCTAGTATTGAGCAGTTCTTC.

The chain uses TRBV19 and TRBJ2-3, with 11 bases fitting TRBD2. CDR3 length: 16 residues. Trimming at V came to 10 bases and at J to 3 bases, leaving 12 bases not matched to a gene. The germline gives CDR1 LNHDA, CDR2 SQIVND (reference sequence). The CDR3 nucleotides read TGTGCCACCGCCCCCCTAGCGGGAGGATTTACAGATACGCAGTATTTT. This codes for CATAPLAGGFTDTQYF.

Concerning this clonotype itself: This may come from a read error, since a much larger clone is one base off. J is TRBJ2-7 and V is TRBV29-1; maybe TRBD2 (6 bases). Germline CDR1 and CDR2: SQVTM and ANQGSEA. The CDR3 loop spans 15 amino acids. Here the CDR3 DNA reads TGCAGCGCTGGTGGGCCTAGCGTTAGCTCCTACGAGCAGAACTTC. This codes for CSAGGPSVSSYEQNF.

The J gene is TRBJ2-3, the V gene TRBV10-2; D is perhaps TRBD1 or TRBD2 (5 bases each). The germline CDR1 and CDR2 sequences are WSHSY and SAAADI. This CDR3 has 19 amino acids. The V end was cut by 1 base, the J end by 6 bases, with 26 bases between. In DNA form, the CDR3 reads TGCGCCAGCAGTGAGTTGGGATTGAGGGGACCCAAGACGTCGGATACGCAGTATTTT. Translated: CASSELGLRGPKTSDTQYF.

This clonotype has more than one count but fewer than ten. This CDR3 reads CASSLASSGITVSTDTQYF. The CDR3 nucleotides are TGCGCCAGCAGCTTGGCCTCTAGCGGGATAACAGTTAGCACAGATACGCAGTATTTT. The rearrangement joins TRBV5-1 to TRBJ2-3; 9 bases map to TRBD2. The germline gives CDR1 SGHRS, CDR2 YFSETQ. V was clipped by 0 bases and J by 0 bases; unmatched bases: 11. This CDR3 region has 19 residues.

For this clonotype: A much larger clonotype is one base distant, so this may be a read error. The chain carries TRBV7-2 and TRBJ2-3; D gene uncertain. The CDR3 loop spans 16 amino acids. From germline, CDR1 is SGHTA and CDR2 FQGNSA. The CDR3 DNA follows: TGTGCCGGCAGCCCCCCTACCCCCTGGGCGACAGATACGCAGTATTTT. Amino acids: CAGSPPTPWATDTQYF.

The chain recombines TRBV28 with TRBJ2-3; 13 positions match TRBD2. Germline V gives CDR1 MDHEN, CDR2 SYDVKM. V was pared by 2 bases and J by 2 bases, with 1 base of the junction left unmatched. The CDR3 covers 16 residues. The CDR3 loop reads CASSLGLAGDTDTQYF. The DNA of the CDR3 is TGTGCCAGCAGTTTAGGACTAGCGGGGGACACAGATACGCAGTATTTT.

This clonotype appeared many times. The chain links TRBV7-8 to TRBJ2-3; D might be TRBD2 (5 bases). Trimming took off 2 bases at V and 2 bases at J, with 11 bases between the two ends. CDR3 length: 15 residues. The germline gives CDR1 SGHVS, CDR2 FQNEAQ. The CDR3 DNA reads TGTGCCAGCAGCTTACGGAACCGGGACACAGATACGCAGTATTTT. Protein: CASSLRNRDTDTQYF.

As concerns this clonotype: A read error is possible here, since a much larger clone lies one base away. J is TRBJ2-3 and V is TRBV7-9; 8 positions agree with TRBD2. This CDR3 has 22 residues. CDR1 SEHNR and CDR2 FQNEAQ come from the germline V gene (reference sequence). The junction had 24 bases not matched to a gene; V was cut back by 3 bases and J by 1 base. The CDR3 sequence: CASSFPGRSWGSGILRTDTQYF. DNA for the CDR3: TGTGCCAGCAGCTTCCCAGGGAGATCGTGGGGTAGCGGGATACTCCGCACAGATACGCAGTATTTT.

Turning to this clonotype: Given a much more abundant clone one base away, this may be a read error. This sequence joins TRBV4-3 and TRBJ2-7, with D perhaps matching TRBD1 (6 bases). The V gene's germline CDR1 is LGHNA and CDR2 YSLEER. With 11 bases removed from V and 0 bases from J, the gap between germline ends came to 20 bases. The CDR3 spans 15 residues. The CDR3 nucleotides read TGCGCCGCCCCCTTTGGGTCAGGGGCCTCCTACGAGCAGTACTTC. Translated, it gives CAAPFGSGASYEQYF.